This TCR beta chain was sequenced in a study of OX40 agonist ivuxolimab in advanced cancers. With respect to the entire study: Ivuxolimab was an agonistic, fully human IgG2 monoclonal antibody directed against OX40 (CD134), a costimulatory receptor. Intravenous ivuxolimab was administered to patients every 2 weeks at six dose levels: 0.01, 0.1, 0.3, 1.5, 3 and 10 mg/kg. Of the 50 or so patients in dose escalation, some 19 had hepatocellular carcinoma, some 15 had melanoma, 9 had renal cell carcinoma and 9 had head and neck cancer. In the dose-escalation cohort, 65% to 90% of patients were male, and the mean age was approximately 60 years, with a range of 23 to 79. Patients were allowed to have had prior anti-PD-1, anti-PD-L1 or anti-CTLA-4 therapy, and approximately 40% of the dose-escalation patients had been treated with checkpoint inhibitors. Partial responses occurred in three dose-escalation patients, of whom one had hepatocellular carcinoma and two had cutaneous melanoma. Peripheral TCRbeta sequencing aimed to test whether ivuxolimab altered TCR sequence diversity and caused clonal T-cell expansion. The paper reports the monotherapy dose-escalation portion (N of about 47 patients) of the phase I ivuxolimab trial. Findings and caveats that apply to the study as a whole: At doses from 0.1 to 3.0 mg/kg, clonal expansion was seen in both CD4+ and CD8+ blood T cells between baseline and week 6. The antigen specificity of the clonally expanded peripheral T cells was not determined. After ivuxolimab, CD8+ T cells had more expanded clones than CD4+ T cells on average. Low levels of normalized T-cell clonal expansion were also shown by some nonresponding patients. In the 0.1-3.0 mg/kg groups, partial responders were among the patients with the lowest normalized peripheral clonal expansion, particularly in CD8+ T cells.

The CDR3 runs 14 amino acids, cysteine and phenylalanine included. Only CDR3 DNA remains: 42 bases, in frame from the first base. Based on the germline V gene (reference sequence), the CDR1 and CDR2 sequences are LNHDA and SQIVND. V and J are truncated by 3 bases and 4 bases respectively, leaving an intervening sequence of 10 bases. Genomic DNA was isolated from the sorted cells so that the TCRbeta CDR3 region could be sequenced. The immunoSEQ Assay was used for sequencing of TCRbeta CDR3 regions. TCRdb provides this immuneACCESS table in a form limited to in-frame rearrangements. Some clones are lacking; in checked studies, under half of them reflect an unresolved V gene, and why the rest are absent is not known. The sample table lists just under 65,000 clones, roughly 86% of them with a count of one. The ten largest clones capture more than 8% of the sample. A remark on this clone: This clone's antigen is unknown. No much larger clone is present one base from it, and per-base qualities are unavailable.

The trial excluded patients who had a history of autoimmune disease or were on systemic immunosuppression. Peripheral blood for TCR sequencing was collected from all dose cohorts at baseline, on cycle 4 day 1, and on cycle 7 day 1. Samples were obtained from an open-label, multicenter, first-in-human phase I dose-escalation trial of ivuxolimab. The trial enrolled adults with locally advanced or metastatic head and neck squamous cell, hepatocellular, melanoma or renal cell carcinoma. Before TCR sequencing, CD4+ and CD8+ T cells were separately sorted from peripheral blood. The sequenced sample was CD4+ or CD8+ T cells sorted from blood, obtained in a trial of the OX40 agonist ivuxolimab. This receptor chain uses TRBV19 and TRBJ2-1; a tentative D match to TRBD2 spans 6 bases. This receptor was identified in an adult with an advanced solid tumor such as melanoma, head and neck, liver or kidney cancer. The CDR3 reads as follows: CASSIFGTYNEQFF. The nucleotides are TGTGCCAGTAGTATCTTTGGGACTTACAATGAGCAGTTCTTC.